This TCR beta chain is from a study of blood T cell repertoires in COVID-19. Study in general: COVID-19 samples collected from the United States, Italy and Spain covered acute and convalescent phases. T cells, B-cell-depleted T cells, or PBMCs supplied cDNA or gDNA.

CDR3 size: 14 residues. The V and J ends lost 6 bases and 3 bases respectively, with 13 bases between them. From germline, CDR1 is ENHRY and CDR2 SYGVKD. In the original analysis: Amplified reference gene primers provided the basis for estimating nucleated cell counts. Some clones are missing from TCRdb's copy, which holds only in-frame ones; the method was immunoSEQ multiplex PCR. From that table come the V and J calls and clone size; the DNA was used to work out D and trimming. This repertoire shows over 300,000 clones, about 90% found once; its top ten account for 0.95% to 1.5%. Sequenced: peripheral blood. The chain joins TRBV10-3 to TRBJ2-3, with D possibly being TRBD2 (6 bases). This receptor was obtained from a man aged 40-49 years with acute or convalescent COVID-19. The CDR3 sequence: CAISWTGVTDTQYF. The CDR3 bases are TGTGCCATCAGCTGGACGGGGGTTACAGATACGCAGTATTTT.